This T cell receptor beta chain was recorded in a study of blood T cell repertoires in COVID-19. In the original processing: For nucleated cells, counts were estimated from reference gene primer amplification. Profiled with immunoSEQ multiplex PCR; TCRdb holds only in-frame clones, not every one. The V and J calls and the clone size are those of that table, but D and trimming were determined from the DNA. The sample records more than 200,000 clones, 80% to 90% being singletons. From germline, CDR1 is SQVTM and CDR2 ANQGSEA. The CDR3 runs to 14 residues. Trimming removed 7 bases from V and 7 bases from J, with 20 bases in between.

This clonotype originated in a woman aged 25 to 45 who had recovered from COVID-19. The specimen was PBMCs or T cells enriched from blood (not recorded which). The chain is built from TRBV29-1 and TRBJ2-1; tentatively, D is TRBD2 (6 bases). The CDR3 here is CSARGTGLRNEQFF. DNA for the CDR3: TGCAGCGCTCGGGGGACTGGTTTGAGGAATGAGCAGTTCTTC.